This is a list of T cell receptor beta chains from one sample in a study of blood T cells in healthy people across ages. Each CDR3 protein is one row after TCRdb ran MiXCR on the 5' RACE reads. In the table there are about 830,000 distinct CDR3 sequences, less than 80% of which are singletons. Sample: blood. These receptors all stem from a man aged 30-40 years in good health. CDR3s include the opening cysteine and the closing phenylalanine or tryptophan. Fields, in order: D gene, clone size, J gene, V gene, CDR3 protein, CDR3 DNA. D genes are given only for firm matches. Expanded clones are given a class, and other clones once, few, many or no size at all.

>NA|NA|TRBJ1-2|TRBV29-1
CSVRGHPDYGYTF
TGCAGCGTTCGGGGACACCCTGACTATGGCTACACCTTC
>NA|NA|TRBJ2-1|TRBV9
CASSVDNRGEQFF
TGTGCCAGCAGCGTAGATAATAGGGGTGAGCAGTTCTTC
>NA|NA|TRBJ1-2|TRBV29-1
CSGTLGPLYGYTF
TGCAGCGGGACGTTGGGGCCGCTCTATGGCTACACCTTC
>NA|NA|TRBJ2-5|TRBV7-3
CASQSVLGNEQYF
TGTGCCAGCCAATCGGTCCTAGGCAATGAGCAGTACTTC
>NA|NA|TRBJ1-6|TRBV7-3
CASSLNAGHNSPLHF
TGTGCCAGCAGCTTAAACGCAGGGCACAATTCACCCCTCCACTTT
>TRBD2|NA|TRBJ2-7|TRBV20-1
CSARSGGFYEQYF
TGCAGTGCTAGAAGCGGGGGGTTCTACGAGCAGTACTTC
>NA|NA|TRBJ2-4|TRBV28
CASRGGLAKNIQYF
TGTGCCTCTCGAGGGGGACTAGCCAAAAACATTCAGTACTTC
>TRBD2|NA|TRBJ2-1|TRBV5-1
CASSLRTSGGAVNEQFF
TGCGCCAGCAGCCTCCGGACTAGCGGGGGGGCCGTCAATGAGCAGTTCTTC
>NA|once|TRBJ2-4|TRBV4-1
CASSQDRSGRAKNIQYF
TGCGCCAGCAGCCAAGATAGGTCGGGTCGGGCCAAAAACATTCAGTACTTC
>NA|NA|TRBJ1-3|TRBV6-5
CASSYAGGAPGNTIYF
TGTGCCAGCAGTTACGCGGGGGGCGCACCTGGAAACACCATATATTTT
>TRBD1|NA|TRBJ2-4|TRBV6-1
CASMDRGLAKNIQYF
TGTGCCAGCATGGACAGGGGTCTAGCCAAAAACATTCAGTACTTC
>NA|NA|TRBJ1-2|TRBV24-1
CATSDSTGRGLGGYTF
TGTGCCACCAGTGATTCGACCGGACGGGGTCTCGGTGGCTACACCTTC
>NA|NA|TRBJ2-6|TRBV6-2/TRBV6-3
CASRGQRVSSGANVLTF
TGTGCCAGCAGGGGTCAGAGAGTCTCCTCTGGGGCCAACGTCCTGACTTTC
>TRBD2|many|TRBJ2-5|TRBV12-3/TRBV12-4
CASSFSGGQETQYF
TGTGCCAGCAGTTTTAGCGGGGGGCAGGAGACCCAGTACTTC
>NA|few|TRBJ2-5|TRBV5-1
CASSFRQFQETQYF
TGCGCCAGCAGCTTTCGACAGTTCCAAGAGACCCAGTACTTC
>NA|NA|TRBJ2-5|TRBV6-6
CASFQETQYF
TGTGCCAGCTTCCAAGAGACCCAGTACTTC
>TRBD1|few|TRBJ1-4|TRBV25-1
CASTQGALNEKLFF
TGTGCCAGCACTCAGGGGGCCCTTAATGAAAAACTGTTTTTT
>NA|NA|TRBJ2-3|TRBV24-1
CATEGDGDTQYF
TGTGCCACGGAGGGGGACGGGGATACGCAGTATTTT
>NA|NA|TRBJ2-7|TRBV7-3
CASSLGAGSEQYF
TGTGCCAGCAGCTTAGGGGCCGGGAGTGAGCAGTACTTC
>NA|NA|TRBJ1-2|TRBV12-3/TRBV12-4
CASSPGGGRGGYTF
TGTGCCAGCAGCCCCGGGGGAGGTAGGGGTGGCTACACCTTC
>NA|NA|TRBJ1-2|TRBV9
CASRREGGYTF
TGTGCCAGCAGAAGGGAGGGCGGCTACACCTTC
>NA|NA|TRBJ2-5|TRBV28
CTSSSPWAALEQETQYF
TGTACCAGCAGTTCCCCATGGGCGGCCCTGGAGCAAGAGACCCAGTACTTC